The source of this TCR beta chain is a study of Graves' ophthalmopathy and Graves' hyperthyroidism (dated by TCRdb to 2017 to 2018). Context from the whole study: Peripheral blood was collected at initial diagnosis, before any treatment. TCR beta repertoire signatures were used to distinguish Graves' ophthalmopathy from Graves' hyperthyroidism and to predict progression to ophthalmopathy. In total, 120 to 150 blood samples were TCR-sequenced: around 42 ophthalmopathy, under 80 hyperthyroidism and approximately 17 hyperthyroidism-to-ophthalmopathy patients. To explore V-J signatures that separate ophthalmopathy from hyperthyroidism, a discovery set of about 100 patients was enrolled, consisting of under 50 with ophthalmopathy and around 57 with stable hyperthyroidism. For independent validation, a separate cohort was made up of around 19 hyperthyroidism patients plus 17 patients who later progressed from hyperthyroidism to ophthalmopathy. In roughly 6 hyperthyroidism patients, T-cell repertoires of thyroid tissue and blood were compared. After sampling, hyperthyroidism patients received methimazole starting at 30 mg daily, and ophthalmopathy patients received high-dose intravenous methylprednisolone. For training and testing, the roughly 100 patients in the discovery cohort were randomly divided in a 7:3 ratio. General findings and caveats noted by the study authors: In validation, the model predicted ophthalmopathy progression with roughly 68% sensitivity and roughly 78% specificity; fewer than 15 predicted patients were CT-confirmed with GO in a median of around 6.5 months. Most of the expanded thyroid clonotypes with a frequency above 0.001 were also detected in blood, and it was suggested that the thyroid immune response may be reflected by blood repertoires. Sample size was not predetermined statistically, and investigators were not blinded to group allocation. In cross-validation, the 13-signature model distinguished ophthalmopathy from stable hyperthyroidism with around 90% sensitivity and around 84% specificity, while in the test set the corresponding values were around 79% and 71%.

Stable hyperthyroidism was defined as no progression to ophthalmopathy within 18 months of follow-up. Patients with hyperthyroidism were aged 18 to 65 years, had been newly diagnosed, and had a disease duration of less than 2 months. Patients were excluded if they had other autoimmune diseases, uncontrolled infections, pregnancy or lactation. Clinical symptoms, serum thyroxine, TRAb, thyroid ultrasound and orbital computed tomography were used for diagnosis. Ficoll-Paque density gradient centrifugation was used to isolate PBMCs from under 11 ml of fresh peripheral blood. Total RNA was extracted with Trizol reagent and quality-checked on an Agilent 2100 Bioanalyzer. Reading from cysteine to phenylalanine, the CDR3 counts 13 amino acids. Only CDR3 DNA remains: 39 bases, in frame from the first base. V loses 8 bases, J loses 3 bases, and the germline ends lie 11 bases apart. As regards this clonotype: It lacks a known antigen. The input lacks base qualities; no much larger clone sits a single base away.

TCR beta CDR3 regions were amplified from RNA transcripts for repertoire sequencing. The first round was an RT-PCR using HTBI primers with the Qiagen OneStep RT-PCR kit, and this first round was followed by a second-round multiplex PCR, then size selection and purification. The libraries underwent paired-end sequencing with 100 bp reads on an Illumina HiSeq2000. As for the original processing: Reads were processed with SOAPnuke, discarding reads with adapters, uncalled bases, mean Phred below 15, or no exact constant-primer or identifier match. COPE v1.2.5 was used to merge the high-quality paired reads. Each unique nucleotide sequence was defined as a clonotype, and clonotypes were aligned to IMGT TRB V, D and J references with MiTCR v1.1. Analysis was restricted to V-J combinations with a frequency above 0.0001, which covered 99.2% of repertoires. For each V-J combination, a TCR clonal expansion and chaos score was defined as F50 clonal expansion divided by the chaos observed in the TCRdist matrix. Welch's t-statistics and random forest were used to reduce features to about 14 V-J combinations, which were fed into a naive Bayes classifier. The Morisita-Horn index was used to measure how similar the thyroid and blood repertoires were. TCRdb reworked the public reads: Q25 trimming with fastp, MiXCR clone assembly, productive beta chains retained. Each record represents a unique CDR3 protein, reported with the most common genes and DNA among its rows. TCRdb, not the authors, supplied the V and J calls. Present in this sample are under 800,000 distinct CDR3 sequences, roughly 20% of which were seen just once. Clones ranked in the top ten supply around 7% of the sample.

The sample comprised peripheral blood. The V gene is TRBV12-3 or TRBV12-4 and the J gene is TRBJ1-5, with an unclear D gene assignment. The source of this sequence is a woman between 18 and 30 years old with stable Graves' hyperthyroidism. Some clones in this sample may be carry-over from other donors' samples. Donor details come from another sample of the same person, matched by shared clones. The CDR3 corresponds to CASALQVNQPQHF. The sequenced DNA is TGTGCCAGCGCCCTCCAGGTCAATCAGCCCCAGCATTTT.